Below, 3 T cell receptor beta chains from the same sample are listed, as sequenced in a study of T cell changes during pregnancy in multiple sclerosis. The assay was immunoSEQ multiplex PCR, and TCRdb's table has in-frame clones only and misses some. Altogether some 50,000 clones are present, around 92% being singletons, with the ten largest covering approximately 0.2%. Material: CD4+ T cells from peripheral blood mononuclear cells, obtained in the second trimester of pregnancy. These receptors all stem from a female donor with multiple sclerosis, enrolled in a pregnancy study.

For the CDR3, the DNA is TGTGCCAGCAGCTTAAGTGGGGGCTCTAACACCGGGGAGCTGTTTTTT. Translating gives CASSLSGGSNTGELFF. V usage is TRBV7-3 and J usage is TRBJ2-2; D might be TRBD1 (6 bases). The CDR3 has 16 residues. Germline CDR1 reads SGHTA; CDR2 reads FQGTGA. V was pared by 1 base and J by 2 bases, with 11 bases between.

The CDR3, as DNA: TGTGCCAGCAGCTCCCGGACAGGGGCGGGGGAGCAGTACTTC. Translating it yields CASSSRTGAGEQYF. This chain connects TRBV9 to TRBJ2-7; 9 bases are shared with TRBD1. The germline V gene has CDR1 SGDLS and CDR2 YYNGEE. V lost 4 bases to trimming and J lost 7 bases; unmatched junction nucleotides: 9. The length of the CDR3 is 14 residues. Variable domain in full (rest from reference TRBV9 and TRBJ2-7): DSGVTQTPKHLITATGQRVTLRCSPRSGDLSVYWYQQSLDQGLQFLIQYYNGEERAKGNILERFSAQQFPDLHSELNLSSLELGDSALYFCASSSRTGAGEQYFGPGTRLTVT.

This clone came up once. The chain has TRBV19 and TRBJ2-1; 8 bases are a match to TRBD2. CDR1 is LNHDA and CDR2 is SQIVND in the germline V gene (reference sequence). J lost 3 bases, V lost 4 bases, and 5 bases had no gene match. This CDR3 has 15 residues. In nucleotides, the CDR3 is TGTGCCAGTAGTACCCGGGGGGGCATCTACAATGAGCAGTTCTTC. Protein sequence: CASSTRGGIYNEQFF.